The 6 T cell receptor beta chains below were found in one sample sequenced in a study of technical replicates of blood from several donors. Data came from immunoSEQ multiplex PCR; TCRdb stores just in-frame clones and leaves some out. This sample carries about 84,000 clones, roughly 98% of them seen once, and the ten largest clones take around 0.15%. Sequenced material: T cells isolated from PBMCs. The source is a human donor in good health.

This chain uses TRBV29-1 with TRBJ2-1; 10 nucleotides agree with TRBD2. The V gene end was trimmed by 7 bases and the J gene end by 8 bases; junction bases not matched to a gene: 11. Germline V lookup: CDR1 SQVTM, CDR2 ANQGSEA. The CDR3 sequence is 14 residues long. Here the CDR3 DNA reads TGCAGCGCTCGATGGCTAGCGGGAGAGGATGAGCAGTTCTTC. This sequence encodes CSARWLAGEDEQFF.

This chain uses TRBV27 with TRBJ1-2; a weak D match, TRBD1 (5 bases). Trimming cost V 3 bases and J 7 bases, with 15 bases left between them. The CDR3 is 14 amino acids. CDR1 MNHEY and CDR2 SMNVEV come from the germline V gene (reference sequence). CDR3 DNA: TGTGCCAGCAGTTTTGGGATGGTAGGGGCTGGCTACACCTTC. Its protein product is CASSFGMVGAGYTF.

This chain joins TRBV9 and TRBJ2-1; 9 bases are a match to TRBD2. Losses at the gene ends were 4 bases for V and 6 bases for J; bases not matched to a gene: 11. This CDR3 region has 16 residues. From germline, CDR1 is SGDLS and CDR2 YYNGEE. CDR3 protein: CASSLSGGGAFNEQFF. The CDR3 nucleotides are TGTGCCAGCAGCCTAAGTGGCGGGGGGGCCTTCAATGAGCAGTTCTTC.

This chain connects TRBV7-9 to TRBJ2-2; 7 bases map to TRBD1. Germline V gene sequence: CDR1 SEHNR, CDR2 FQNEAQ (reference sequence). Unmatched junction bases numbered 5, after V lost 3 bases and J lost 4 bases. This CDR3 has 15 residues. In DNA, the CDR3 is TGTGCCAGCAGCTTTGACAGGGCCCCCACCGGGGAGCTGTTTTTT. Translation: CASSFDRAPTGELFF.

V and J are TRBV4-1 and TRBJ2-1; D is perhaps TRBD2 (5 bases). Trimming stripped 0 bases from V and 6 bases from J, with 21 bases between. The germline V gene encodes CDR1 MGHRA and CDR2 YSYEKL. CDR3 size: 18 residues. CDR3 residues: CASSQDWSLALTINEQFF. The CDR3 DNA is TGCGCCAGCAGCCAAGATTGGTCCCTAGCTTTAACCATCAATGAGCAGTTCTTC.

The chain employs TRBV2 and TRBJ2-4, with D tentatively TRBD2 (7 bases). Trimming took off 7 bases at V and 0 bases at J, with 16 bases between the two ends. CDR1 is SNHLY, CDR2 FYNNEI, per germline. CDR3 length equals 16 residues. The CDR3 DNA follows: TGTGCCAGCAAAGGGGGGGGTCGAGAAGCCAAAAACATTCAGTACTTC. Its translation is CASKGGGREAKNIQYF.